One and the same sample provided the 25 T cell receptor beta chains below, sequenced in a study of T-cell reconstitution after alpha-beta-depleted transplantation in children. Using unique molecular identifiers, the investigators prepared the TCRbeta library. TCRdb re-called the PCR reads with MiXCR, one entry per CDR3 protein. Of fewer than 1 million distinct CDR3 sequences in the sample, approximately 15% are singletons; the top ten hold roughly 4.8%. The specimen was PBMCs, mostly from graft donor cells, collected 360 days after TCRalphabeta/CD19-depleted stem cell transplant. The receptors were sampled from a male patient younger than 18 who had a stem cell transplant for acute lymphoblastic leukemia, so the T cells may come from the graft donor.

J is TRBJ1-4 and V is TRBV7-6; the match to TRBD1 covers 8 bases. This CDR3 region has 15 residues. Trimming at V came to 3 bases and at J to 8 bases, leaving 8 bases not matched to a gene. CDR1 and CDR2 (germline): SGHVS, FNYEAQ. CDR3 loop: CASSLSGQGREKLFF. The DNA of the CDR3 is TGTGCCAGCAGCTTGTCCGGACAGGGTCGGGAAAAACTGTTTTTT.

The chain employs TRBV27 and TRBJ1-2; 8 bases match TRBD1. The germline gives CDR1 MNHEY, CDR2 SMNVEV (reference sequence). The CDR3 consists of 15 residues. V lost 0 bases to trimming and J lost 3 bases; unmatched junction nucleotides: 3. CDR3 protein: CASSLSQGAYYGYTF. The CDR3 DNA follows: TGTGCCAGCAGTTTATCTCAGGGGGCCTACTATGGCTACACCTTC.

This clonotype was recorded a few times. The rearrangement joins TRBV20-1 to TRBJ2-7, with D perhaps TRBD2 (6 bases). CDR1 is DFQATT and CDR2 is SNEGSKA in the germline V gene (reference sequence). Trimming shortened V by 5 bases and J by 5 bases, and 13 bases separated the two germline ends. The CDR3 covers 12 residues. The CDR3 region is CSALRGAHEQYF. Written as DNA, the CDR3 is TGCAGTGCTTTGCGGGGAGCCCACGAGCAGTACTTC.

A single count supports this clonotype. CDR3 loop: CASSISGSHNEQFF. CDR3 DNA sequence: TGTGCCAGTAGTATAAGCGGGAGCCACAATGAGCAGTTCTTC. This rearrangement joins TRBV19 to TRBJ2-1, with 8 bases fitting TRBD2. CDR3 length: 14 amino acids. Losses at the gene ends were 2 bases for V and 5 bases for J; bases not matched to a gene: 2. The germline V gene has CDR1 LNHDA and CDR2 SQIVND (reference sequence).

This clonotype has more than one count but fewer than ten. This chain uses TRBV27 with TRBJ2-3; D not resolved. CDR1 is MNHEY, CDR2 SMNVEV, per germline (reference sequence). CDR3 length: 13 residues. Trimming cost V 2 bases and J 5 bases, with 8 bases left between them. In DNA form, the CDR3 reads TGTGCCAGCAGTTTACTGTTGGGAGATACGCAGTATTTT. Encoded protein: CASSLLLGDTQYF.

The chain combines TRBV7-9 with TRBJ1-1; TRBD1 is a possible D gene (5 bases). The CDR3 is 15 amino acids. Trimming took off 3 bases at V and 4 bases at J, with 15 bases between the two ends. Germline CDR1 SEHNR, CDR2 FQNEAQ (reference sequence). The chain's CDR3 is CASSFGGGTGTEAFF. The CDR3 DNA reads TGTGCCAGCAGCTTCGGGGGAGGGACGGGCACTGAAGCTTTCTTT.

This clonotype was seen more than once but under ten times. The gene calls are TRBV12-3 or TRBV12-4 and TRBJ2-1, with D possibly matching TRBD1 (7 bases). This CDR3 has 15 amino acids. Trimming took off 1 base at V and 5 bases at J, with 12 bases between the two ends. CDR3 in amino acids: CASSLGGTVHNEQFF. Written as DNA, the CDR3 is TGTGCCAGCAGTTTAGGCGGGACAGTCCACAATGAGCAGTTCTTC.

The chain joins TRBV28 to TRBJ2-3, with TRBD2 matching over 9 bases. This CDR3 is built from 17 residues. V lost 4 bases and J lost 2; bases outside the gene matches: 10. Germline V gives CDR1 MDHEN, CDR2 SYDVKM. The CDR3 loop is CASSSPGLAASTDTQYF. CDR3 DNA sequence: TGTGCCAGCAGTTCGCCGGGACTAGCTGCATCCACAGATACGCAGTATTTT. Variable domain in full (rest from reference TRBV28 and TRBJ2-3): DVKVTQSSRYLVKRTGEKVFLECVQDMDHENMFWYRQDPGLGLRLIYFSYDVKMKEKGDIPEGYSVSREKKERFSLILESASTNQTSMYLCASSSPGLAASTDTQYFGPGTRLTVL.

A few counts support this clonotype. CDR3 DNA sequence: TGTGCCACCGGGGACAGTCAAGAGACCCAGTACTTC. Protein: CATGDSQETQYF. The V and J genes are TRBV3-1 and TRBJ2-5; 7 bases agree with TRBD1. V dropped 10 bases and J dropped 2; count of bases not matched to a gene: 4. Germline V gives CDR1 LGHDT, CDR2 YNNKEL (reference sequence). There are 12 residues in the CDR3.

This clonotype has only a few counts. The rearrangement joins TRBV20-1 to TRBJ2-1; the D gene is possibly TRBD2 (5 bases). Germline loops: CDR1 DFQATT, CDR2 SNEGSKA (reference sequence). V was cut by 3 bases and J by 6 bases, with 21 bases left in between. This CDR3 has 16 residues. The CDR3 here is CSASCYPDSVGNEQFF. The DNA of the CDR3 is TGCAGTGCTAGTTGTTATCCGGATAGCGTAGGCAATGAGCAGTTCTTC.

J is TRBJ2-2 and V is TRBV12-3 or TRBV12-4; D gene ambiguous. Deletions cut 5 bases from V and 4 bases from J, with 11 bases between. The CDR3 contains 14 residues. CDR3 amino acids: CASSHTTRTGELFF. The CDR3 DNA reads as TGTGCCAGCAGTCACACGACTCGCACCGGGGAGCTGTTTTTT.

In its sample, this clonotype was seen many times. The chain recombines TRBV6-5 with TRBJ2-1, with 9 bases that match TRBD2. This CDR3 contains 17 residues. With V trimmed by 5 bases and J by 9 bases, 17 bases remained unmatched. Germline V gene lookup returns CDR1 MNHEY and CDR2 SVGAGI. The CDR3 DNA sequence: TGTGCCAGCAGTCACCTCGGACGGGCGGGAGGGGTCGTTGAGCAGTTCTTC. This sequence encodes CASSHLGRAGGVVEQFF.

This rearrangement joins TRBV3-1 to TRBJ2-7; 7 positions match TRBD2. Germline assignment: CDR1 LGHDT and CDR2 YNNKEL (reference sequence). This CDR3 contains 15 residues. V lost 5 bases, J lost 3 bases, and 10 bases stayed unmatched. This CDR3 is CASSLLGLPSYEQYF. The CDR3 coding sequence is TGTGCCAGCAGCTTATTGGGACTACCCAGCTACGAGCAGTACTTC.

V and J are TRBV5-1 and TRBJ1-1; D gene uncertain. V lost 5 bases, J lost 3 bases, and 26 bases lay in between. This CDR3 is built from 18 residues. CDR1 SGHRS and CDR2 YFSETQ come from the germline V gene. The CDR3: CASRGLRGGHSGDTEAFF. CDR3 DNA: TGCGCCAGCAGGGGTTTACGCGGAGGGCATTCCGGGGACACTGAAGCTTTCTTT.

This clonotype appeared a few times. This chain uses TRBV9 with TRBJ2-1; 10 bases agree with TRBD1. With 4 bases clipped from V and 9 bases from J, the junction kept 13 bases outside the gene matches. CDR3 length: 16 amino acids. The germline V gene encodes CDR1 SGDLS and CDR2 YYNGEE. The CDR3 sequence: CASSSSRDRGRREQFF. CDR3 coding DNA: TGTGCCAGCAGCTCGTCCCGGGACAGGGGCCGTCGTGAGCAGTTCTTC.

This clonotype turned up a few times. The V and J genes are TRBV12-3 or TRBV12-4 and TRBJ2-7; D is perhaps TRBD2 (5 bases). CDR3 length: 14 amino acids. Deletions cut 5 bases from V and 0 bases from J, with 11 bases between. In nucleotides, the CDR3 is TGTGCCAGCAGTACCTTAGGAGGCTCCTACGAGCAGTACTTC. It encodes CASSTLGGSYEQYF.

This clonotype was seen repeatedly, ten times or more. This chain uses TRBV7-8 with TRBJ1-1, with D unresolved. CDR3 length: 18 amino acids. V was cut by 2 bases and J by 3 bases, with 22 bases left in between. The germline V gene encodes CDR1 SGHVS and CDR2 FQNEAQ. Here the CDR3 reads CASSLSRNMWVRDTEAFF. The CDR3 bases are TGTGCCAGCAGCTTATCTCGGAATATGTGGGTGAGGGACACTGAAGCTTTCTTT. The full variable domain, rest sourced from reference TRBV7-8 and TRBJ1-1, is GAGVSQSPRYKVAKRGQDVALRCDPISGHVSLFWYQQALGQGPEFLTYFQNEAQLDKSGLPSDRFFAERPEGSVSTLKIQRTQQEDSAVYLCASSLSRNMWVRDTEAFFGQGTRLTVV.

The table lists this clonotype with a few counts. V and J are TRBV20-1 and TRBJ2-7, with D possibly matching TRBD2 (5 bases). The CDR3 totals 16 residues. The ends were cut back, 3 bases at V and 4 bases at J, with 22 bases in the middle. From germline, CDR1 is DFQATT and CDR2 SNEGSKA (reference sequence). CDR3 protein: CSARKSGRGLRYEQYF. The CDR3 region has the DNA TGCAGTGCTAGGAAGTCAGGTAGAGGACTCCGATACGAGCAGTACTTC.

V and J are TRBV5-1 and TRBJ1-3; D possibly corresponds to TRBD1 (5 bases). Germline V gene data show CDR1 as SGHRS and CDR2 as YFSETQ. Trimming pared 7 bases from V and 4 bases from J, leaving 15 bases between. This CDR3 has 14 residues. This CDR3 is CASSREGSGNTIYF. The DNA of the CDR3 is TGCGCCAGCTCCAGAGAGGGGAGCGGAAACACCATATATTTT.

This clonotype was seen at least ten times. The genes are TRBV7-8 and TRBJ2-5; 9 positions agree with TRBD1. In germline, CDR1 is SGHVS, CDR2 FQNEAQ. The CDR3 contains 14 residues. After removal of 4 bases from V and 2 bases from J, the junction contained 2 bases not matched to a gene. CDR3 DNA sequence: TGTGCCAGCAGCTCAGGGACAGGGCAAGAGACCCAGTACTTC. Amino acid sequence: CASSSGTGQETQYF.

The rearrangement joins TRBV7-6 to TRBJ1-1; 7 bases align to TRBD1. The CDR3 has 16 amino acids. V shed 1 base, J shed 4 bases, and the junction held 9 bases outside the gene matches. The germline V gene has CDR1 SGHVS and CDR2 FNYEAQ. CDR3 in amino acids: CASSLGDSPLGTEAFF. CDR3 in DNA: TGTGCCAGCAGCTTAGGGGACAGTCCCCTAGGCACTGAAGCTTTCTTT. The entire variable domain, with the rest obtained from reference TRBV7-6 and TRBJ1-1, is as follows: GAGVSQSPRYKVTKRGQDVALRCDPISGHVSLYWYRQALGQGPEFLTYFNYEAQQDKSGLPNDRFSAERPEGSISTLTIQRTEQRDSAMYRCASSLGDSPLGTEAFFGQGTRLTVV.

The rearrangement links TRBV6-5 to TRBJ2-5, with no clear D. This CDR3 has 18 residues. V lost 4 bases and J lost 3, with 24 bases in between. The germline V gene has CDR1 MNHEY and CDR2 SVGAGI. The CDR3 here is CASSSTIYEGSLEETQYF. The CDR3 coding sequence is TGTGCCAGCAGTTCAACCATCTATGAAGGTAGCCTAGAAGAGACCCAGTACTTC.

V usage is TRBV7-3 and J usage is TRBJ2-2, with D hard to call. Per germline, CDR1 SGHTA and CDR2 FQGTGA. The CDR3 is 14 residues long. Deletions cut 3 bases from V and 11 bases from J, with 16 bases between. The CDR3 loop is CASSLETGFRELFF. In nucleotides, the CDR3 is TGTGCCAGCAGCTTGGAAACTGGCTTCCGCGAGCTGTTTTTT.

This clonotype was found many times. V is TRBV24-1 and J is TRBJ2-3, with 7 bases fitting TRBD2. The CDR3 covers 17 residues. After removal of 3 bases from V and 2 bases from J, the junction contained 10 bases not matched to a gene. Germline CDR1 and CDR2: KGHDR and SFDVKD. The CDR3 sequence: CATSDPTSVLTTDTQYF. CDR3 sequence (DNA): TGTGCCACCAGTGATCCAACTAGCGTCCTAACCACAGATACGCAGTATTTT.

CDR3 sequence: CASTLGTGTDTQYF. The CDR3 region has the DNA TGCGCCAGCACCCTAGGGACGGGCACAGATACGCAGTATTTT. The rearrangement links TRBV4-1 to TRBJ2-3; either TRBD1 or TRBD2 may supply D (5 bases each). Germline V gene lookup returns CDR1 MGHRA and CDR2 YSYEKL. The CDR3 totals 14 residues. V gave up 7 bases and J gave up 1 base, with 12 bases separating them.